Presented here are 8 T cell receptor beta chains from one specimen sequenced in a study of radiation and T cells in renal cell carcinoma. Generated by immunoSEQ multiplex PCR, the TCRdb table keeps only in-frame clones and is missing some. The sample has 100,000 to 150,000 clones, 70% to 90% seen once. Time point noted: blood 2 weeks post-SBRT. Treatment meaning: 15 Gy SBRT to primary tumor, nephrectomy 4 weeks later. The sample was blood, taken from a patient whose treatment included radiotherapy and nephrectomy. The receptors stem from a woman aged 70-85 years with renal cell carcinoma.

The chain is built from TRBV2 and TRBJ2-7; 7 bases are shared with TRBD1. The J segment lost 0 bases and the V segment lost 3 bases, leaving 8 bases of the junction unmatched. Germline V lookup: CDR1 SNHLY, CDR2 FYNNEI. The CDR3 has 16 residues. The CDR3 protein is CASSEGVRGSSYEQYF. CDR3 DNA: TGTGCCAGCAGTGAGGGGGTCAGGGGGAGCTCCTACGAGCAGTACTTC.

The V gene is TRBV11-2, the J gene TRBJ1-3; 8 nucleotides match TRBD1. CDR1 and CDR2 from the germline V gene are SGHAT and FQNNGV. The V and J ends lost 5 bases and 7 bases, in that order; junction bases with no gene match: 13. The CDR3 length is 16 residues. In DNA, the CDR3 is TGTGCCAGCAGCCCCCGACTTCGGACAGGGTACAACACCATATATTTT. Its translation: CASSPRLRTGYNTIYF. Using reference TRBV11-2 and TRBJ1-3 for the parts outside the CDR3, the full variable domain is EAGVAQSPRYKIIEKRQSVAFWCNPISGHATLYWYQQILGQGPKLLIQFQNNGVVDDSQLPKDRFSAERLKGVDSTLKIQPAKLEDSAVYLCASSPRLRTGYNTIYFGEGSWLTVV.

V and J are TRBV30 and TRBJ1-2; D is unresolved. Trimming left V 0 bases short and J 0 bases short, with 5 bases between. Germline values: CDR1 GTSNPN, CDR2 SVGIG (reference sequence). This CDR3 spans 13 amino acids. CDR3 nucleotides: TGTGCCTGGAGTGTCAAGACTAACTATGGCTACACCTTC. It specifies CAWSVKTNYGYTF.

The genes are TRBV18 and TRBJ2-1, with no clear D. CDR3 length: 13 residues. The V gene lost 5 bases and the J gene lost 6 bases, with 11 bases spanning the gap. Germline CDR1 reads KGHSH; CDR2 reads LQKENI. The CDR3: CASSFTVGNEQFF. CDR3 DNA sequence: TGTGCCAGCTCATTCACAGTCGGCAATGAGCAGTTCTTC.

The chain combines TRBV7-9 with TRBJ1-2, with a tentative D call TRBD1 (5 bases). Germline V CDR1 and CDR2: SEHNR, FQNEAQ (reference sequence). CDR3 length: 14 residues. Trimming removed 3 bases at V and 4 bases at J, with 12 bases between. CDR3 residues: CASSLGDVGYGYTF. CDR3 DNA: TGTGCCAGCAGCTTGGGGGACGTCGGCTATGGCTACACCTTC.

The gene calls are TRBV11-2 and TRBJ2-1, with 8 positions matching TRBD2. This CDR3 spans 18 amino acids. Per the germline V gene, CDR1 is SGHAT and CDR2 is FQNNGV. Trimming at V came to 1 base and at J to 3 bases, leaving 11 bases not matched to a gene. CDR3 in DNA: TGTGCCAGCAGCTTAGTACGGGGGGGCAAAGAGGGCTACAATGAGCAGTTCTTC. It codes for CASSLVRGGKEGYNEQFF.

The J gene is TRBJ2-3, the V gene TRBV28, with 7 bases identical to TRBD2. There are 15 residues in the CDR3. Trimming at V came to 5 bases and at J to 1 base, leaving 6 bases not matched to a gene. Germline values: CDR1 MDHEN, CDR2 SYDVKM. The CDR3 region is CASSPLADGTDTQYF. The CDR3, as DNA: TGTGCCAGCAGTCCTCTAGCGGACGGCACAGATACGCAGTATTTT.

This sequence joins TRBV6-6 and TRBJ2-5, with TRBD2 as a possible D gene (6 bases). In germline, CDR1 is MNHNY, CDR2 SVGAGI (reference sequence). CDR3 size: 15 residues. Trimming removed 5 bases at V and 1 base at J, with 14 bases between. CDR3 sequence: CASSPSSGSQETQYF. In DNA, the CDR3 is TGTGCCAGCAGTCCCAGTTCCGGGAGCCAAGAGACCCAGTACTTC.